These 18 T cell receptor beta chains came from one sample sequenced in a study of coeliac disease. The protocol was immunoSEQ multiplex PCR, while the TCRdb copy is restricted to in-frame clones and leaves out a portion. The sample yields around 5,000 clones, 55% to 80% seen once. Sequenced input: lymphocytes from the gut lamina propria. Every receptor here comes from a man in his 70s with active celiac disease.

The chain recombines TRBV7-3 with TRBJ2-1, with D hard to call. The CDR3 loop spans 15 amino acids. CDR1 SGHTA and CDR2 FQGTGA come from the germline V gene. Deletions cut 5 bases from V and 0 bases from J, with 11 bases between. CDR3 residues: CASSTSGSSYNEQFF. CDR3 DNA: TGTGCCAGCAGCACTTCAGGCAGCTCCTACAATGAGCAGTTCTTC.

This chain uses TRBV2 with TRBJ1-1; 10 bases fit TRBD1. Germline V gene data show CDR1 as SNHLY and CDR2 as FYNNEI. V gave up 2 bases and J gave up 5 bases; unmatched junction bases: 5. CDR3 length: 15 residues. Here the CDR3 DNA reads TGTGCCAGCAGTGAAACGGGACAGGGGTGGACTGAAGCTTTCTTT. Translated, it gives CASSETGQGWTEAFF. The full variable domain, rest sourced from reference TRBV2 and TRBJ1-1, is EPEVTQTPSHQVTQMGQEVILRCVPISNHLYFYWYRQILGQKVEFLVSFYNNEISEKSEIFDDQFSVERPDGSNFTLKIRSTKLEDSAMYFCASSETGQGWTEAFFGQGTRLTVV.

This clone turned up a few times. The chain is built from TRBV10-2 and TRBJ1-3, with TRBD1 matching over 10 bases. CDR1 and CDR2 (germline): WSHSY, SAAADI. The length of the CDR3 is 19 residues. The junction had 18 bases not matched to a gene; V was cut back by 10 bases and J by 0 bases. The CDR3 reads CATTTPWTGGNPSGNTIYF. CDR3 nucleotide sequence: TGCGCCACCACGACCCCCTGGACAGGGGGAAACCCCTCTGGAAACACCATATATTTT.

This sequence joins TRBV6-1 and TRBJ2-3; no clear D. The CDR3 has 14 amino acids. Germline V gene data show CDR1 as MNHNS and CDR2 as SASEGT. Trimming stripped 1 base from V and 2 bases from J, with 7 bases between. The chain's CDR3 is CASSEGGTTDTQYF. The CDR3 DNA follows: TGTGCCAGCAGTGAAGGCGGCACCACAGATACGCAGTATTTT.

The gene calls are TRBV20-1 and TRBJ2-3, with TRBD1 as a possible D gene (5 bases). This CDR3 region has 11 residues. Germline CDR1 is DFQATT and CDR2 is SNEGSKA (reference sequence). Deletions cut 3 bases from V and 4 bases from J, with 5 bases between. The CDR3 protein is CSARTADTQYF. As DNA, the CDR3 is TGCAGTGCTAGGACAGCAGATACGCAGTATTTT.

This sequence joins TRBV30 and TRBJ2-1; D perhaps matches TRBD2 (5 bases). The CDR3 sequence is 13 residues long. The germline V gene encodes CDR1 GTSNPN and CDR2 SVGIG (reference sequence). Trimming took off 2 bases at V and 3 bases at J, with 8 bases between the two ends. The CDR3, as DNA: TGTGCCTGGAGTACGGGGAACTACAATGAGCAGTTCTTC. Protein sequence: CAWSTGNYNEQFF.

This chain connects TRBV6-1 to TRBJ2-1; 10 nucleotides align to TRBD2. The CDR3 consists of 15 residues. Germline V gives CDR1 MNHNS, CDR2 SASEGT. V dropped 7 bases and J dropped 4; count of bases not matched to a gene: 7. The CDR3 bases are TGTGCCAGCACCCTAGCGGGAGAGCAGTACAATGAGCAGTTCTTC. This encodes CASTLAGEQYNEQFF.

The chain links TRBV29-1 to TRBJ1-4; 7 bases line up with TRBD1. The CDR3 consists of 13 residues. Germline V gene data show CDR1 as SQVTM and CDR2 as ANQGSEA. After removal of 5 bases from V and 8 bases from J, the junction contained 8 bases not matched to a gene. The CDR3 reads CSVLGQGEEKLFF. CDR3 in DNA: TGCAGCGTTTTGGGCCAGGGGGAAGAAAAACTGTTTTTT.

This chain joins TRBV2 and TRBJ2-3; TRBD1 aligns across 9 bases. The CDR3 contains 15 residues. Germline V gene lookup returns CDR1 SNHLY and CDR2 FYNNEI. V lost 5 bases and J lost 4; bases outside the gene matches: 7. The CDR3 DNA follows: TGTGCCAGCAGTCTACAGGGGGCTGGAGCAGATACGCAGTATTTT. Translated, it gives CASSLQGAGADTQYF.

The chain has TRBV5-1 and TRBJ1-4; 8 positions match TRBD1. The CDR3 is 17 residues long. The germline V gene has CDR1 SGHRS and CDR2 YFSETQ. Trimming removed 0 bases from V and 4 bases from J; junction bases left unmatched: 8. Written as DNA, the CDR3 is TGCGCCAGCAGCTTGGGGACAGGGCCGATCGGTAATGAAAAACTGTTTTTT. Amino acid sequence: CASSLGTGPIGNEKLFF.

This clone was recorded a few times. V gene TRBV6-5 combines with J gene TRBJ2-3, with 13 bases matching TRBD2. CDR1 is MNHEY and CDR2 is SVGAGI in the germline V gene. The CDR3 runs to 16 residues. J lost 2 bases, V lost 4 bases, and 3 bases had no gene match. As DNA, the CDR3 is TGTGCCAGCAGTTCACTAGCGGGGGGGTCCACAGATACGCAGTATTTT. This translates into CASSSLAGGSTDTQYF.

This clone was detected only a few times. This rearrangement joins TRBV19 to TRBJ2-2; 8 bases line up with TRBD1. Germline lookup yields CDR1 LNHDA and CDR2 SQIVND (reference sequence). The trim removed 7 bases at V and 7 bases at J, leaving 5 bases unmatched. This CDR3 is built from 13 residues. Here the CDR3 reads CASNQGAGGELFF. CDR3 nucleotides: TGTGCCAGTAACCAGGGGGCTGGCGGGGAGCTGTTTTTT.

This clone is deemed large. The gene calls are TRBV2 and TRBJ1-6, with 11 bases lining up with TRBD1. V lost 7 bases and J lost 7; bases outside the gene matches: 6. This CDR3 has 15 residues. Looked up from germline, CDR1 is SNHLY and CDR2 is FYNNEI. CDR3: CASNGQGAWNSPLHF. CDR3 coding DNA: TGTGCCAGCAACGGACAGGGGGCCTGGAATTCACCCCTCCACTTT.

The V call is TRBV11-2, the J call TRBJ2-3; 9 nucleotides align to TRBD2. The trim removed 0 bases at V and 1 base at J, leaving 2 bases unmatched. The V gene's germline CDR1 is SGHAT and CDR2 FQNNGV. This CDR3 contains 16 residues. The CDR3, as DNA: TGTGCCAGCAGCTTAGAGATAGCGGGGGGCACAGATACGCAGTATTTT. Amino acids: CASSLEIAGGTDTQYF.

The chain employs TRBV29-1 and TRBJ1-1; tentatively, D is TRBD1 (6 bases). The CDR3 totals 13 residues. Trimming took off 8 bases at V and 1 base at J, with 14 bases between the two ends. In germline, CDR1 is SQVTM, CDR2 ANQGSEA. CDR3 sequence (DNA): TGCAGCCTAAAGTGGGGGCCGAACACTGAAGCTTTCTTT. This encodes CSLKWGPNTEAFF.

The chain couples TRBV7-9 to TRBJ1-1; D is uncertain. Trimming stripped 2 bases from V and 2 bases from J, with 9 bases between. Germline V lookup: CDR1 SEHNR, CDR2 FQNEAQ (reference sequence). The CDR3 length is 14 residues. CDR3 bases: TGTGCCAGCAGCTTAAAGACACCTAACACTGAAGCTTTCTTT. Its translation is CASSLKTPNTEAFF.

The chain is built from TRBV7-9 and TRBJ1-1, with 7 nucleotides matching TRBD1. The CDR3 covers 15 residues. V lost 5 bases, J lost 1 base, and 7 bases stayed unmatched. Germline lookup yields CDR1 SEHNR and CDR2 FQNEAQ (reference sequence). CDR3 in amino acids: CASSKMTGQNTEAFF. CDR3 nucleotide sequence: TGTGCCAGCAGCAAGATGACAGGGCAGAACACTGAAGCTTTCTTT.

This clone was picked up one time. The rearrangement links TRBV14 to TRBJ1-1; D is uncertain. Germline CDR1 reads SGHDN; CDR2 reads FVKESK. V lost 0 bases to trimming and J lost 3 bases, with 8 bases between them. This CDR3 spans 14 amino acids. CDR3 loop: CASSQDWEYTEAFF. DNA for the CDR3: TGTGCCAGCAGCCAAGATTGGGAGTACACTGAAGCTTTCTTT.